The 11 T cell receptor beta chains given below trace back to one sample, sequenced in a study of CD8 T cells in Susac syndrome. Reverse transcription of roughly 0.45 to 1 ug RNA used random hexamers. Each CDR3 protein is one row after TCRdb ran MiXCR on the immunoSEQ multiplex PCR reads. The sample contains over 150,000 distinct CDR3 sequences, 85% to 95% of which appear only once. The sequencing sample was made of CD4+ T cells from PBMCs. All receptors derive from a human donor with Susac syndrome.

J is TRBJ1-1 and V is TRBV29-1; TRBD1 agrees at 9 bases. This CDR3 is built from 13 residues. With V trimmed by 5 bases and J by 3 bases, 4 bases remained unmatched. CDR1 and CDR2 (germline): SQVTM, ANQGSEA. The DNA for the CDR3 is TGCAGCGTTAACAGGGGGCGAGACACTGAAGCTTTCTTT. Translating it yields CSVNRGRDTEAFF.

The chain combines TRBV7-2 with TRBJ2-1; D possibly corresponds to TRBD2 (6 bases). CDR1 is SGHTA, CDR2 FQGNSA, per germline. Between the trimmed V and J ends, which lost 2 bases and 10 bases, there was a span of 21 bases. CDR3 length: 16 residues. The CDR3 protein is CASSLSGGWTVGEQFF. CDR3 bases: TGTGCCAGCAGCTTAAGTGGAGGGTGGACGGTTGGGGAGCAGTTCTTC.

V and J are TRBV21-1 and TRBJ2-1; the D call in the table, TRBD1, was not verified against the DNA. TRBV21-1 is a pseudogene segment. This CDR3 has 18 amino acids. The CDR3 DNA sequence: TGTGCCAGCAGCAAAGAAGGGCTTCGTGGGGGAGACCACAATGAGCAGTTCTTC. Translation: CASSKEGLRGGDHNEQFF.

The chain carries TRBV7-9 and TRBJ1-2; D is unresolved. Germline V lookup: CDR1 SEHNR, CDR2 FQNEAQ (reference sequence). This CDR3 region has 15 residues. V was trimmed by 5 bases and J by 2 bases, leaving 15 bases between them. For the CDR3, the DNA is TGTGCCAGCAGCGGATACCGGGAAACCAACTATGGCTACACCTTC. This sequence encodes CASSGYRETNYGYTF.

The genes are TRBV5-1 and TRBJ2-6, with 7 bases fitting TRBD1. Looked up from germline, CDR1 is SGHRS and CDR2 is YFSETQ. The CDR3 is 17 residues long. The V gene end was trimmed by 2 bases and the J gene end by 2 bases; junction bases not matched to a gene: 7. CDR3 amino acids: CASSLIPDRAGANVLTF. CDR3 coding DNA: TGCGCCAGCAGCTTAATACCCGACAGGGCTGGGGCCAACGTCCTGACTTTC.

This clonotype came up once. CDR3 DNA sequence: TGTGCCAGCAGCCGAGATCAGACGGGCCAAGTCGGTGGCTACACCTTC. As protein: CASSRDQTGQVGGYTF. V and J are TRBV3-1 and TRBJ1-2; the D is unclear. The CDR3 loop spans 16 amino acids. Trimming stripped 4 bases from V and 7 bases from J, with 22 bases between. The germline gives CDR1 LGHDT, CDR2 YNNKEL (reference sequence).

This chain links TRBV7-6 with TRBJ1-6; 10 bases are shared with TRBD1. Germline V gene lookup returns CDR1 SGHVS and CDR2 FNYEAQ. J lost 9 bases, V lost 5 bases, and 7 bases had no gene match. The CDR3 spans 15 residues. The CDR3 DNA follows: TGTGCCAGCAGCCTGACAGGGGGCGCGGGTTCACCCCTCCACTTT. This sequence encodes CASSLTGGAGSPLHF.

The rearrangement uses TRBV24-1 and TRBJ1-1; D is possibly TRBD1 (5 bases). The CDR3 is made up of 13 amino acids. Deletions cut 10 bases from V and 4 bases from J, with 15 bases between. The V gene's germline CDR1 is KGHDR and CDR2 SFDVKD. CDR3 in DNA: TGTGCCACTCAGGCCAGGGAGAGCACTGAAGCTTTCTTT. Its translation is CATQARESTEAFF.

This clonotype was observed once. The chain joins TRBV15 to TRBJ2-1; possible D gene TRBD2, 6 bases. The germline gives CDR1 LNHNV, CDR2 YYDKDF (reference sequence). The CDR3 length is 14 residues. The V and J ends lost 5 bases and 8 bases respectively, with 16 bases between them. CDR3 in DNA: TGTGCCACCAGCGGCCGGGAGAGGTACTATGAGCAGTTCTTC. It yields the protein CATSGRERYYEQFF.

This sequence joins TRBV5-1 and TRBJ2-3; 7 positions match TRBD1. The ends lost 0 bases at V and 1 base at J; junction bases unmatched: 5. This CDR3 contains 16 residues. Germline values: CDR1 SGHRS, CDR2 YFSETQ. CDR3 loop: CASSLARDSGTDTQYF. In DNA, the CDR3 is TGCGCCAGCAGCTTGGCCCGGGACAGCGGCACAGATACGCAGTATTTT. Complete variable domain (other parts from reference TRBV5-1 and TRBJ2-3): KAGVTQTPRYLIKTRGQQVTLSCSPISGHRSVSWYQQTPGQGLQFLFEYFSETQRNKGNFPGRFSGRQFSNSRSEMNVSTLELGDSALYLCASSLARDSGTDTQYFGPGTRLTVL.

The rearrangement links TRBV12-3 or TRBV12-4 to TRBJ1-5; tentatively, D is TRBD1 (5 bases). V lost 1 base to trimming and J lost 9 bases, with 7 bases between them. The CDR3 totals 12 residues. CDR3 in DNA: TGTGCCAGCAGTTTAGAAAGGGGGCCCCAGCATTTT. It codes for CASSLERGPQHF.